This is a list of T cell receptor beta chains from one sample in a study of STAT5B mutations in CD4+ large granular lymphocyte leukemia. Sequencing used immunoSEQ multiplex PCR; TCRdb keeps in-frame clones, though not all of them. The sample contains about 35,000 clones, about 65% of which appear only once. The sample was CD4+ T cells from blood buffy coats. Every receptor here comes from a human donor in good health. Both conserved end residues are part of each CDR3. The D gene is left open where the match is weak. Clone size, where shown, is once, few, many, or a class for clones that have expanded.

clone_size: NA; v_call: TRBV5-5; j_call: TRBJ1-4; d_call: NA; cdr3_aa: CASSLVTGSEKLFF; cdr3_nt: TGTGCCAGCAGCTTGGTGACAGGCAGTGAAAAACTGTTTTTT
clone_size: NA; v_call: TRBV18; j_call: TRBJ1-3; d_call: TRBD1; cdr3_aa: CASSPPGTGAVGNTIYF; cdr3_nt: TGTGCCAGCTCACCACCAGGGACAGGGGCTGTGGGAAACACCATATATTTT
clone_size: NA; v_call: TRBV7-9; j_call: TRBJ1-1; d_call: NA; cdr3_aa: CASSRMNTEAFF; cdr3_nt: TGTGCCAGCAGCCGGATGAACACTGAAGCTTTCTTT
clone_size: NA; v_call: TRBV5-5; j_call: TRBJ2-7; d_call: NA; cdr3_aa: CASSSGPGPSYEQYF; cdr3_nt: TGTGCCAGCAGCTCGGGACCTGGACCCTCCTACGAGCAGTACTTC
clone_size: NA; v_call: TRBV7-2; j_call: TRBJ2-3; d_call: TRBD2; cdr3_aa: CASSLTGTSVLADTQYF; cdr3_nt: TGTGCCAGCAGCTTGACCGGGACTAGCGTATTGGCAGATACGCAGTATTTT
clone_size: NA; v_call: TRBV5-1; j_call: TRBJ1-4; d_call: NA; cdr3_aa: CASSSTATNEKLFF; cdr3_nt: TGCGCCAGCAGCTCTACAGCTACTAATGAAAAACTGTTTTTT
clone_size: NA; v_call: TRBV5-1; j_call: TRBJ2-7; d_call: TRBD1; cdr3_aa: CASSSGQGTYEQYF; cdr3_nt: TGCGCCAGCAGCTCGGGACAGGGTACCTACGAGCAGTACTTC
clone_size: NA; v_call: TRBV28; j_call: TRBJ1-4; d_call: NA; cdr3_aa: CASSLGYSGEKLFF; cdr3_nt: TGTGCCAGCAGTTTAGGCTATTCCGGGGAAAAACTGTTTTTT
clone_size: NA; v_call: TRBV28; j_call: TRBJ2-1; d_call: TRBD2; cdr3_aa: CASIKASGGYNEQFF; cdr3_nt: TGTGCCAGCATAAAGGCTAGCGGGGGGTACAATGAGCAGTTCTTC
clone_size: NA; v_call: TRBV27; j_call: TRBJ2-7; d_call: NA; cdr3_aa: CASRTRDKSSYEQYF; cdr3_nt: TGTGCCAGCAGAACCCGGGACAAAAGCTCCTACGAGCAGTACTTC
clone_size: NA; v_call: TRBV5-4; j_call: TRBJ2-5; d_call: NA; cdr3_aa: CAQGGEETQYF; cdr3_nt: TGTGCGCAGGGCGGGGAAGAGACCCAGTACTTC
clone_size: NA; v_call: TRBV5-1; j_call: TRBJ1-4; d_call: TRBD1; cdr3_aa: CASSLGQGSEKLFF; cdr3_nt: TGCGCCAGCAGCTTGGGACAGGGGAGCGAAAAACTGTTTTTT
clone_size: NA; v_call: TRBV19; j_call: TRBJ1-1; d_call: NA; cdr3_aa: CASKSRGVNTEAFF; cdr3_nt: TGTGCCAGTAAATCGCGAGGTGTGAACACTGAAGCTTTCTTT
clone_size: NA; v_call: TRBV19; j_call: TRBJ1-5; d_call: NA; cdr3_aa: CASGRSNSNQPQHF; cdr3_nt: TGTGCCAGTGGTCGGTCGAATAGCAATCAGCCCCAGCATTTT
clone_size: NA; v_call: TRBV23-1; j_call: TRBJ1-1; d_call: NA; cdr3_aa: CASSQRFKNTEAFF; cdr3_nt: TGCGCCAGCAGTCAAAGGTTTAAGAACACTGAAGCTTTCTTT
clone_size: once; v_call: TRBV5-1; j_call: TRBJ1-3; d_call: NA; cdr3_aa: CASSSGSGDTIYF; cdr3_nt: TGCGCCAGCAGCTCCGGATCCGGAGACACCATATATTTT
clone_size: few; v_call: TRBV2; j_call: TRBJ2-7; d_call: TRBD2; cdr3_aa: CASRAGGRAAYEQYF; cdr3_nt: TGTGCCAGCCGAGCCGGGGGGAGGGCGGCCTACGAGCAGTACTTC
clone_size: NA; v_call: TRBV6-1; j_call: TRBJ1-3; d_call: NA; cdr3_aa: CASADSSGNTIYF; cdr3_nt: TGTGCCAGTGCCGACAGCTCTGGAAACACCATATATTTT
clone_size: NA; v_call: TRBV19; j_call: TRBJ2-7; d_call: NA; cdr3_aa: CASSPQGGLLSYEQYF; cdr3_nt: TGTGCCAGTAGTCCCCAAGGGGGACTTCTCTCCTACGAGCAGTACTTC
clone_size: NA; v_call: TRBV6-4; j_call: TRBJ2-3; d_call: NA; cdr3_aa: CASSDLLAGDTQYF; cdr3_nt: TGTGCCAGCAGTGACTTACTAGCAGGAGATACGCAGTATTTT
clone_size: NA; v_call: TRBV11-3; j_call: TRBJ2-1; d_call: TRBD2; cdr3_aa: CASSLGLAGGRFGEQFF; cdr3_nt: TGTGCCAGCAGCTTAGGACTAGCGGGGGGGCGTTTCGGTGAGCAGTTCTTC
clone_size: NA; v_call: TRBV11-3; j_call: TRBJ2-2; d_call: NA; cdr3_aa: CASRTGNTGELFF; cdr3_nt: TGTGCCAGCAGGACAGGGAACACCGGGGAGCTGTTTTTT
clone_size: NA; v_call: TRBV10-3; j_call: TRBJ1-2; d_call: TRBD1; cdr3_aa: CAISEPNRGLNYGYTF; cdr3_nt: TGTGCCATCAGTGAGCCCAACAGGGGCCTGAACTATGGCTACACCTTC
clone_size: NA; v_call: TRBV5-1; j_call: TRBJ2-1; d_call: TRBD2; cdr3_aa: CASSSGGGEQFF; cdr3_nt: TGCGCCAGCAGCTCGGGGGGAGGGGAGCAGTTCTTC
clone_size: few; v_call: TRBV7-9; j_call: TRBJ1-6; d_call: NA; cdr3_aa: CASSPSGSHNSPLHF; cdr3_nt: TGTGCCAGCAGCCCCAGTGGCAGCCATAATTCACCCCTCCACTTT
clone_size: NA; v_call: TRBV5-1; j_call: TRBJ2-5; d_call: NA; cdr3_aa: CASSLTLGQQETQYF; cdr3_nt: TGCGCCAGCAGCCTCACATTAGGACAGCAGGAGACCCAGTACTTC
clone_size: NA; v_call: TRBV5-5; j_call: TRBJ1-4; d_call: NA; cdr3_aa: CASGPLGGTNEKLFF; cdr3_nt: TGTGCCAGCGGTCCCCTAGGGGGGACTAATGAAAAACTGTTTTTT
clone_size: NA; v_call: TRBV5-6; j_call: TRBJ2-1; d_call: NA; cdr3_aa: CASSAPNGGWGSYNEQFF; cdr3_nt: TGTGCCAGCAGCGCCCCCAACGGGGGATGGGGCTCCTACAATGAGCAGTTCTTC
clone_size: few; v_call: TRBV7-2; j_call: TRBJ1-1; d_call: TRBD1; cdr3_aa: CASSRGGQANTEAFF; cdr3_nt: TGTGCCAGCAGCCGGGGGGGACAGGCGAACACTGAAGCTTTCTTT
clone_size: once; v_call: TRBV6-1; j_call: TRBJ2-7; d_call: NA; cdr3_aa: CASIPVLGVGLEQYF; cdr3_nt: TGTGCCAGCATCCCGGTACTTGGGGTAGGGCTCGAGCAGTACTTC
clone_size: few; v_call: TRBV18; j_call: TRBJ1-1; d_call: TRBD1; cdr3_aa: CASSPSRAGGRAFF; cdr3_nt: TGTGCCAGCTCACCATCCCGGGCAGGGGGTCGAGCTTTCTTT
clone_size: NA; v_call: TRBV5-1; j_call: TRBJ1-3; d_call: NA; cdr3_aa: CASSLAGGRTGNTIYF; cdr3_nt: TGCGCCAGCAGCCTAGCCGGGGGGCGGACGGGAAACACCATATATTTT
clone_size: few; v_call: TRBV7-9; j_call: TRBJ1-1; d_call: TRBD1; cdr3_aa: CASSYVPGQGRAFF; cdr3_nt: TGTGCCAGCAGCTACGTCCCGGGACAGGGTCGGGCTTTCTTT
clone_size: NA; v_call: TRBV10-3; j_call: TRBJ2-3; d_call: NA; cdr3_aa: CAITGKSTDTQYF; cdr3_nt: TGTGCCATCACGGGAAAAAGCACAGATACGCAGTATTTT
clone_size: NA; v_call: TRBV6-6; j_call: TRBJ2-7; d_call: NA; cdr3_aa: CASTNAGVGYEQYF; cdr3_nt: TGTGCCAGCACTAACGCAGGGGTGGGCTACGAGCAGTACTTC
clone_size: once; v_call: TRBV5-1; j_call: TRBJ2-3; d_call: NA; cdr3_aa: CASSSAVGDTQYF; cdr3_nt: TGCGCCAGCAGCTCAGCCGTAGGAGATACGCAGTATTTT
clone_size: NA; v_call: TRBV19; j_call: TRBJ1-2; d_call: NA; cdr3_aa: CASSISPGGGDGYTF; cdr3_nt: TGTGCCAGTAGTATATCCCCAGGCGGCGGGGATGGCTACACCTTC
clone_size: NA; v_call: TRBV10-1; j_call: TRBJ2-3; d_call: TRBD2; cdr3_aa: CASSGSGGKKDTQYF; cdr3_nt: TGCGCCAGCAGTGGGAGCGGGGGGAAGAAGGATACGCAGTATTTT
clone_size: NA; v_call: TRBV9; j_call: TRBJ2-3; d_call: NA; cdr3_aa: CASSVTGTTDTQYF; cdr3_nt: TGTGCCAGCAGCGTCACTGGGACCACAGATACGCAGTATTTT
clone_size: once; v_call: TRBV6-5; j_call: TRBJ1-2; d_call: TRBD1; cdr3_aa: CASRTGTGDGYTF; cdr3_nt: TGTGCCAGCAGGACCGGGACAGGGGATGGCTACACCTTC
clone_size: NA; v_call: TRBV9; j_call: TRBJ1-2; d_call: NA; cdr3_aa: CASSPLGEWAYTF; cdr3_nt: TGTGCCAGCAGCCCTCTCGGAGAATGGGCCTACACCTTC
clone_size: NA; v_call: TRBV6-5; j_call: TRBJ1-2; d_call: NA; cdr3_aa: CASSYKGWGFYGYTF; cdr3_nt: TGTGCCAGCAGTTACAAGGGCTGGGGCTTCTATGGCTACACCTTC
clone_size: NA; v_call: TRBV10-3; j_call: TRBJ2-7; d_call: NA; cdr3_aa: CAIRVQGALTYEQYF; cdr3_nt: TGTGCCATCAGAGTACAGGGAGCCCTAACCTACGAGCAGTACTTC
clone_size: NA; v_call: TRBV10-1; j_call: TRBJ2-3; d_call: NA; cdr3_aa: CARNYLSIAAQITDTQYF; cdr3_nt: TGCGCCAGGAACTACCTCAGCATAGCGGCGCAAATTACAGATACGCAGTATTTT
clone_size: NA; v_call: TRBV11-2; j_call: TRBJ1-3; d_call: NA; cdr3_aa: CASSPEGPNSGNTIYF; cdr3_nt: TGTGCCAGCAGCCCCGAGGGCCCTAACTCTGGAAACACCATATATTTT
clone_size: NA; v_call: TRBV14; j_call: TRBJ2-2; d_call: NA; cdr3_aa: CASRRQGGAGELFF; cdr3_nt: TGTGCCAGCCGGCGGCAGGGAGGCGCCGGGGAGCTGTTTTTT
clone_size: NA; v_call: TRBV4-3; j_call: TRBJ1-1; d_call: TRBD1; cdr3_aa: CASSLDRADTEAFF; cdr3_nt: TGCGCCAGCAGTTTGGACAGGGCGGACACTGAAGCTTTCTTT
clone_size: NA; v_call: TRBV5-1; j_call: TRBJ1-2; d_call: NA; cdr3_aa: CASSPGGAYGYTF; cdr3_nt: TGCGCCAGCAGCCCGGGGGGTGCCTATGGCTACACCTTC
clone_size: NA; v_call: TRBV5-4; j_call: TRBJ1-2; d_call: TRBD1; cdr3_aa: CASSLGQGFGYTF; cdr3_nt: TGTGCCAGCAGTCTCGGACAGGGCTTTGGCTACACCTTC
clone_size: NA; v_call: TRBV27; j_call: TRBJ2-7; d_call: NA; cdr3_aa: CASSFREGYEQYF; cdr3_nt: TGTGCCAGCAGTTTCAGGGAAGGCTACGAGCAGTACTTC
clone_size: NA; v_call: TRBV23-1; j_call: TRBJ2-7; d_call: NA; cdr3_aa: CASKRTAYEQYF; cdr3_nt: TGCGCCAGCAAACGGACAGCCTACGAGCAGTACTTC
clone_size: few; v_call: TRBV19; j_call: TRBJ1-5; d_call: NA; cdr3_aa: CASTPDRQNQPQHF; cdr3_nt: TGTGCCAGTACCCCGGACAGACAGAATCAGCCCCAGCATTTT
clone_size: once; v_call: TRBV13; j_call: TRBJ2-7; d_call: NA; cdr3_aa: CASSPPDEGSYEQYF; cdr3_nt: TGTGCCAGCAGCCCACCCGATGAGGGTTCCTACGAGCAGTACTTC
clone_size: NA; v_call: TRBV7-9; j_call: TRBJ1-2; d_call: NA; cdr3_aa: CASSPVDRTVHGYTF; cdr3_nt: TGTGCCAGCAGCCCCGTGGACAGAACCGTCCATGGCTACACCTTC
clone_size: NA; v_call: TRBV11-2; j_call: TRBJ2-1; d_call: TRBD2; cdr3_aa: CASSLEGLAGAYSSYNEQFF; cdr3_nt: TGTGCCAGCAGCTTAGAGGGGCTAGCGGGGGCCTATAGCTCCTACAATGAGCAGTTCTTC